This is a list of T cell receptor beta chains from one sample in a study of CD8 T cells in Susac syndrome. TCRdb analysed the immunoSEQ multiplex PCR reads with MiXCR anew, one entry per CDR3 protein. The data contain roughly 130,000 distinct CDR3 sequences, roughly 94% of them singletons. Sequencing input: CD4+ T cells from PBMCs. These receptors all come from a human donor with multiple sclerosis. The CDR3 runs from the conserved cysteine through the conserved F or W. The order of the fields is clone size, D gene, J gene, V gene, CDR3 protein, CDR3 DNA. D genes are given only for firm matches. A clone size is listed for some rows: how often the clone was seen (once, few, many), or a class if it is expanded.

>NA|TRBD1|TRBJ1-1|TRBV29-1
CSVGQGGEAFF
TGCAGCGTCGGACAGGGTGGTGAAGCTTTCTTT
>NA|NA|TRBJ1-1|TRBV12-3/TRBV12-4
CASSSQGRAFF
TGTGCCAGCAGTTCACAGGGAAGAGCTTTCTTT
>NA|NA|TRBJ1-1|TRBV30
CAWSVARRPNTEAFF
TGTGCCTGGAGTGTAGCCAGGAGGCCGAACACTGAAGCTTTCTTT
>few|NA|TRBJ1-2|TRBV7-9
CASSLVQGDGYTF
TGTGCCAGCAGCTTAGTACAGGGCGATGGCTACACCTTC
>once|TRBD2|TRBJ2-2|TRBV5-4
CASSLAGTSMATGELFF
TGTGCCAGCAGCTTGGCCGGGACTAGCATGGCCACCGGGGAGCTGTTTTTT
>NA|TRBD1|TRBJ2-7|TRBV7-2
CASRRDRVGEQYF
TGTGCCAGCCGCCGGGACAGAGTGGGCGAGCAGTACTTC
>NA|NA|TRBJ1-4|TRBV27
CASSLKGGDNRNEKLFF
TGTGCCAGCAGTTTAAAGGGAGGGGACAATCGGAATGAAAAACTGTTTTTT
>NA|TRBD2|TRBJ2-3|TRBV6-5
CASSFFRRGDSTDTQYF
TGTGCCAGCAGTTTTTTTCGTCGGGGGGACAGCACAGATACGCAGTATTTT
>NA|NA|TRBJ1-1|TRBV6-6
CASSYLTGSREAFF
TGTGCCAGCAGTTACCTTACAGGAAGTAGGGAGGCTTTCTTT
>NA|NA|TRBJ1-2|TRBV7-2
CASSLQGMGYTF
TGTGCCAGCAGCTTACAGGGGATGGGCTACACCTTC
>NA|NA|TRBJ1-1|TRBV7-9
CASSPFGQTEAFF
TGTGCCAGCAGCCCTTTCGGACAGACTGAAGCTTTCTTT
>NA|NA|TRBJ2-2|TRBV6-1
CASTRPRVGGWNGELFF
TGTGCCAGCACACGCCCCCGAGTGGGGGGATGGAACGGGGAGCTGTTTTTT